This T cell receptor beta chain is from a study of shared clonotypes between healthy human individuals. Libraries were prepared by immunoSEQ multiplex PCR; TCRdb keeps only in-frame clonotypes and omits some of them. This sample has some 2,000,000 clones, with approximately 94% found just once. V lost 7 bases to trimming and J lost 0 bases; unmatched junction nucleotides: 6. This CDR3 spans 16 amino acids. Looked up from germline, CDR1 is MDHEN and CDR2 is SYDVKM. Details on this clone: The antigen is unknown.

General study results and limits: Blood was the sole source, and tissue repertoires probably differ.

Sequences were obtained from naive CD4+ T cells sorted from blood. Subset described: CD45RA+ positively selected. This sequence was found in a young man in good health. V is TRBV28 and J is TRBJ1-6, with TRBD1 identical over 7 bases. The CDR3 spells CASIPGGTSYNSPLHF. The CDR3 bases are TGTGCCAGCATCCCAGGGGGGACCTCCTATAATTCACCCCTCCACTTT.